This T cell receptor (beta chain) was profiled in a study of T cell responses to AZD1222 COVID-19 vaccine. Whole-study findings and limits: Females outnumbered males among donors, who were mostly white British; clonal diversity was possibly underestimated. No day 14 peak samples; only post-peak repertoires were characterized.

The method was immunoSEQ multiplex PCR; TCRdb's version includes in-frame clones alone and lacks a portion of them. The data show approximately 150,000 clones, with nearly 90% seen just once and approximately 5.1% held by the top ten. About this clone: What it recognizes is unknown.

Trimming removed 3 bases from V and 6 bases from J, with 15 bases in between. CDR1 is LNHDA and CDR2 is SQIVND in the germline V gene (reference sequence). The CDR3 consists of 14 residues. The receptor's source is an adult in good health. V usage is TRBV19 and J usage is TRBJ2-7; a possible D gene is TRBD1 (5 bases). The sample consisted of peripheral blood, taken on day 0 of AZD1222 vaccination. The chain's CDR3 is CASSIGASLGEQYF. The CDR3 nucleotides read TGTGCCAGTAGTATTGGGGCTAGTCTTGGCGAGCAGTACTTC.